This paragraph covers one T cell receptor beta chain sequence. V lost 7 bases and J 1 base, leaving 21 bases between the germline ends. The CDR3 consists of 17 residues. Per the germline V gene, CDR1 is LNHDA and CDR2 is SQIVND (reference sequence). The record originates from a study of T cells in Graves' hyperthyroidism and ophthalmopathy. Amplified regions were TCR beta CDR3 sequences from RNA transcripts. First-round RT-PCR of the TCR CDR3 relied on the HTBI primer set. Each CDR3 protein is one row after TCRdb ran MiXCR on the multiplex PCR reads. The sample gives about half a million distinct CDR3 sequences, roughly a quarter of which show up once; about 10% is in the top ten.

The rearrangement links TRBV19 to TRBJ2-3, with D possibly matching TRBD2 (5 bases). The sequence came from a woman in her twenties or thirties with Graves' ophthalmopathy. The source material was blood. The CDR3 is CASTNPTRMDGTDTQYF. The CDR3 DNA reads TGTGCCAGTACCAACCCAACTAGGATGGATGGCACAGATACGCAGTATTTT.